The T cell receptor (beta chain) under discussion was sequenced for a study of T cell responses to AZD1222 COVID-19 vaccine. The data were produced by immunoSEQ multiplex PCR, yet TCRdb's version contains in-frame clones alone and is incomplete. The sample has about 160,000 clones; just over 90% are singletons. V was cut by 0 bases and J by 3 bases, with 12 bases left in between. CDR3 length: 15 residues. Germline CDR1 is SGDLS and CDR2 is YYNGEE. Material: peripheral blood, obtained on day 0 of MenACWY control vaccination. This chain connects TRBV9 to TRBJ1-1; maybe TRBD1 (6 bases). This sequence was found in an adult in good health. Here the CDR3 DNA reads TGTGCCAGCAGCGTAGTGGGGGACACTTACACTGAAGCTTTCTTT. Translation gives CASSVVGDTYTEAFF.